This T cell receptor beta chain was obtained from a study of glioma-infiltrating T cells after dendritic cell vaccination. Background on the study: Glioblastoma patients came from Phase I and II dendritic cell vaccination trials.

The PCR used 60 V beta and 13 J beta primers. The repertoire was sequenced with immunoSEQ multiplex PCR; TCRdb's copy has only in-frame clones and lacks some. The sample shows approximately 67,000 clones, 65% to 90% of them seen only once. The study, taken as a whole, reports: Longer survival after dendritic cell vaccination followed higher pretreatment TIL content.

The CDR3 sequence is 16 residues long. CDR1 is MDHEN and CDR2 is SYDVKM in the germline V gene. Trimming cost V 2 bases and J 7 bases, with 17 bases left between them. Isocitrate dehydrogenase mutation was absent in all glioblastoma patients. This clone was counted a few times. Its antigen is unknown. This chain joins TRBV28 and TRBJ1-4; D is possibly TRBD1 (6 bases). Material: blood, obtained before dendritic cell vaccination. This sequence was found in a human donor with glioblastoma. The CDR3 sequence is CASSLIAGAVSEKLFF. The DNA of the CDR3 is TGTGCCAGCAGTTTAATCGCGGGGGCAGTCAGTGAAAAACTGTTTTTT. Complete variable domain (other parts from reference TRBV28 and TRBJ1-4): DVKVTQSSRYLVKRTGEKVFLECVQDMDHENMFWYRQDPGLGLRLIYFSYDVKMKEKGDIPEGYSVSREKKERFSLILESASTNQTSMYLCASSLIAGAVSEKLFFGSGTQLSVL.